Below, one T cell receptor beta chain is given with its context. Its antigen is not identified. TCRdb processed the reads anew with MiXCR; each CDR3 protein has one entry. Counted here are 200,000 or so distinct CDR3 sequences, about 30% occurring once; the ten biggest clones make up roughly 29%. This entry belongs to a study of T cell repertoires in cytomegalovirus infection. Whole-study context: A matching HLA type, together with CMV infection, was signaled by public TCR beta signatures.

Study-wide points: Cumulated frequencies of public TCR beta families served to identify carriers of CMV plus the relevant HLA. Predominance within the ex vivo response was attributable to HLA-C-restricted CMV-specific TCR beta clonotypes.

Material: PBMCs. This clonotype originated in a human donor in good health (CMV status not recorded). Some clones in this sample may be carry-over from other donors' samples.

The CDR3 reads CASTMAGGHSNQPQHF. The DNA for the CDR3 is TGTGCCAGTACGATGGCGGGGGGCCATAGTAATCAGCCCCAGCATTTT. The chain recombines TRBV19 with TRBJ1-5; the D gene is possibly TRBD1 (6 bases). Germline CDR1 LNHDA, CDR2 SQIVND (reference sequence). Deletions cut 7 bases from V and 4 bases from J, with 20 bases between. The CDR3 spans 16 residues.